This record concerns one T cell receptor beta chain sequence. The antigen remains unidentified. Amplification used 60 Vbeta primers and 13 Jbeta primers. Assay: immunoSEQ multiplex PCR; the TCRdb copy retains only in-frame clones and omits some. This sample yields some 50,000 clones, of which under 75% are seen a single time; 6.3% belongs to the top ten. The data stem from a study of cytomegalovirus exposure and HLA in healthy donors. V was pared by 3 bases and J by 5 bases, with 3 bases of the junction left unmatched. The CDR3 totals 15 residues. Germline lookup yields CDR1 MNHNS and CDR2 SASEGT. Study-wide findings and caveats: A link between a missense DCLRE1C variant and TCR beta V- and J-gene trimming emerged from a later analysis. Productive rates of about 87% or about 30% were seen for most TCR beta V segments in an earlier analysis.

The clonotype was recovered from a young man in good health and CMV-seronegative. This rearrangement joins TRBV6-1 to TRBJ2-3; 12 nucleotides agree with TRBD2. The sequencing sample was made of PBMCs. CDR3 coding DNA: TGTGCCAGCAGTGATCTAGCGGGAGGGGTAGATACGCAGTATTTT. It encodes CASSDLAGGVDTQYF.